The next 17 T cell receptor beta chains were all read from a single sample in a study of OX40 agonist ivuxolimab in advanced cancers. Produced via immunoSEQ multiplex PCR; TCRdb's table is partial and in-frame only. This table has 77,000 or so clones, 81% appearing once. This material consisted of CD4+ or CD8+ T cells sorted from blood, taken in a trial of the OX40 agonist ivuxolimab. These receptors were obtained from an adult with an advanced solid tumor such as melanoma, head and neck, liver or kidney cancer.

This clone was recorded once. This chain connects TRBV28 to TRBJ1-2, with TRBD1 matching over 11 bases. This CDR3 region has 15 residues. From germline, CDR1 is MDHEN and CDR2 SYDVKM. Trimming removed 5 bases from V and 5 bases from J; junction bases left unmatched: 7. The CDR3 loop reads CASSTRTGGWYGYTF. CDR3 DNA sequence: TGTGCCAGCAGTACCCGGACAGGGGGCTGGTATGGCTACACCTTC.

The rearrangement links TRBV20-1 to TRBJ2-7; maybe TRBD1 (6 bases). The germline gives CDR1 DFQATT, CDR2 SNEGSKA (reference sequence). CDR3 length: 11 amino acids. CDR3 nucleotide sequence: TGCAGCCCGAGGCAGGGGAACGAGCAGTACTTC. Its translation is CSPRQGNEQYF.

The table lists this clone with a count of one. The V and J genes are TRBV6-5 and TRBJ2-2; possibly TRBD1 for D (6 bases). The CDR3 runs 14 residues. V shed 3 bases and J shed 7 bases, with 12 bases lying between them. Germline CDR1 reads MNHEY; CDR2 reads SVGAGI. As DNA, the CDR3 is TGTGCCAGCAGTTATGGTCAGGGGATCGGGGAGCTGTTTTTT. It codes for CASSYGQGIGELFF.

This chain uses TRBV7-2 with TRBJ1-4, with a weak D call TRBD1 (6 bases). Per the germline V gene, CDR1 is SGHTA and CDR2 is FQGNSA. V lost 1 base, J lost 7 bases, and 10 bases lay in between. The CDR3 is 14 amino acids. The CDR3, as DNA: TGTGCCAGCAGCTTAGGAGGCAGGGGTGAAAAACTGTTTTTT. Translation: CASSLGGRGEKLFF.

This sequence joins TRBV19 and TRBJ1-1; D is undetermined. The germline V gene encodes CDR1 LNHDA and CDR2 SQIVND (reference sequence). V lost 0 bases, J lost 0 bases, and 8 bases lay in between. The CDR3 is 15 amino acids. Here the CDR3 DNA reads TGTGCCAGTAGTATAGATGCAGGCATGAACACTGAAGCTTTCTTT. This translates into CASSIDAGMNTEAFF.

This chain uses TRBV27 with TRBJ1-2, with D uncertain. Trimming took 4 bases from V and 1 from J, leaving 7 bases between them. This CDR3 contains 13 residues. Per germline, CDR1 MNHEY and CDR2 SMNVEV (reference sequence). The CDR3 reads CASSSGINYGYTF. In nucleotides, the CDR3 is TGTGCCAGCAGTTCCGGGATTAACTATGGCTACACCTTC.

The rearrangement uses TRBV7-6 and TRBJ2-1; 16 bases fit TRBD2. Trimming took 4 bases from V and 8 from J; bases not matched to a gene: 2. In germline, CDR1 is SGHVS, CDR2 FNYEAQ. The CDR3 spans 15 residues. In DNA, the CDR3 is TGTGCCAGCAGCTCGGGACTAGCGGGAGGGTATGAGCAGTTCTTC. Amino acids: CASSSGLAGGYEQFF.

This clone was counted a few times. CDR3 protein: CASSLNIGGDEQFF. In nucleotides, the CDR3 is TGTGCCAGCAGCTTAAATATAGGGGGCGATGAGCAGTTCTTC. The chain uses TRBV7-3 and TRBJ2-1, with 7 bases that match TRBD1. The CDR3 runs 14 residues. V lost 1 base and J lost 8; bases outside the gene matches: 5. From germline, CDR1 is SGHTA and CDR2 FQGTGA.

V and J are TRBV5-4 and TRBJ2-1; maybe TRBD1 (5 bases). From germline, CDR1 is SGHNT and CDR2 YYREEE (reference sequence). The V end was cut by 5 bases, the J end by 9 bases, with 12 bases between. CDR3 length equals 12 residues. The CDR3 nucleotides read TGTGCCAGCAGTTTCAGGGAAGGTGAGCAGTTCTTC. Protein product: CASSFREGEQFF.

The gene calls are TRBV2 and TRBJ1-1; unclear D gene. V shed 5 bases and J shed 1 base, with 14 bases lying between them. The CDR3 runs to 15 residues. Germline CDR1 and CDR2: SNHLY and FYNNEI. The CDR3 here is CASSPPDRQNTEAFF. The CDR3 DNA reads TGTGCCAGCAGTCCGCCAGACCGACAGAACACTGAAGCTTTCTTT.

The CDR3 DNA follows: TGTGCCAGCAGCGGAGATGGAAACACCATATATTTT. Its translation: CASSGDGNTIYF. The J gene is TRBJ1-3, the V gene TRBV11-3; D call uncertain. This CDR3 comprises 12 residues. Trimming shortened V by 5 bases and J by 3 bases, and 5 bases separated the two germline ends. CDR1 and CDR2 (germline): SGHNT, YENEEA.

The V call is TRBV19, the J call TRBJ2-1; D unresolved. The CDR3 is 13 amino acids. Trimming left V 1 base short and J 10 bases short, with 11 bases between. Germline V CDR1 and CDR2: LNHDA, SQIVND (reference sequence). Here the CDR3 DNA reads TGTGCCAGTAGTATAGGAGGCTCCCTAGAGCAGTTCTTC. Protein sequence: CASSIGGSLEQFF.

This rearrangement joins TRBV18 to TRBJ1-1; possible D gene TRBD1, 5 bases. The CDR3 loop spans 13 amino acids. The germline V gene encodes CDR1 KGHSH and CDR2 LQKENI. With 3 bases removed from V and 7 bases from J, the gap between germline ends came to 12 bases. DNA of the CDR3: TGTGCCAGCTCACCCCAGGGAGAGGATGAAGCTTTCTTT. This encodes CASSPQGEDEAFF.

This clone was picked up one time. J is TRBJ2-7 and V is TRBV30; D might be TRBD1 (6 bases). The CDR3 contains 12 residues. The V end was cut by 4 bases, the J end by 0 bases, with 7 bases between. Germline V gives CDR1 GTSNPN, CDR2 SVGIG (reference sequence). CDR3 in amino acids: CAWTGDSYEQYF. For the CDR3, the DNA is TGTGCCTGGACAGGGGACTCCTACGAGCAGTACTTC.

The CDR3 bases are TGCGCCAGCAGCCTTAAAGGAGGGGGCAATCAGCCCCAGCATTTT. As protein: CASSLKGGGNQPQHF. The V and J genes are TRBV5-1 and TRBJ1-5; D possibly corresponds to TRBD1 (5 bases). CDR1 and CDR2 (germline): SGHRS, YFSETQ. The CDR3 has 15 residues. Trimming removed 4 bases at V and 2 bases at J, with 13 bases between.

The rearrangement joins TRBV7-6 to TRBJ2-7; 8 nucleotides agree with TRBD1. The V segment lost 1 base and the J segment 2 bases; nucleotides outside the gene matches: 7. Looked up from germline, CDR1 is SGHVS and CDR2 is FNYEAQ. There are 16 residues in the CDR3. The CDR3 region has the DNA TGTGCCAGCAGCTTAGTCGGGACAGGAATAACCTACGAGCAGTACTTC. Translation gives CASSLVGTGITYEQYF. Drawing the rest from reference TRBV7-6 and TRBJ2-7, the complete variable domain is GAGVSQSPRYKVTKRGQDVALRCDPISGHVSLYWYRQALGQGPEFLTYFNYEAQQDKSGLPNDRFSAERPEGSISTLTIQRTEQRDSAMYRCASSLVGTGITYEQYFGPGTRLTVT.

CDR3 sequence reads: CATSRAWTSGNYEQYF. As DNA, the CDR3 is TGTGCCACCAGCAGAGCCTGGACTAGCGGGAACTACGAGCAGTACTTC. The chain employs TRBV15 and TRBJ2-7, with TRBD2 identical over 12 bases. CDR1 and CDR2 (germline): LNHNV, YYDKDF (reference sequence). The ends lost 1 base at V and 3 bases at J; junction bases unmatched: 4. The CDR3 consists of 16 residues.